This T cell receptor beta chain was profiled in a study of T cells expressing NK-cell markers (dated by TCRdb to the early 2020s). With respect to the entire study: Several donors provided sorted CD3+CD56+NKG2C+, CD3+CD56+NKG2C- and CD3+CD56-NKG2C+ T-cell subsets, whose TCR beta-chain repertoires were profiled. The study sequenced eight donors, all healthy volunteers chosen at random: three men and five women. Among the eight sequenced donors, seven were HCMV-seropositive and one was HCMV-seronegative. Libraries were sequenced as 2 x 150 bp reads on Illumina HiSeq 2000/2500, MiSeq or NextSeq. Study-wide findings and limitations: Whether the expanded NKG2C-expressing T cell clones were specific for HCMV antigens remained unclear. In roughly six donors, the dominant CD3+CD56+NKG2C+ clonotypes were among the top 10 CD8+ clonotypes and accounted for roughly 1.0-7.0% of CD8+ T cells. Those dominant clonotypes were again the most abundant among CD3+CD56-NKG2C+ cells in a handful of donors, at about 25-65%.

From cysteine to phenylalanine, the CDR3 is 14 amino acids long. The entry carries no DNA sequence. In the germline V gene (reference sequence), CDR1 corresponds to DFQATT and CDR2 to SNEGSKA. Sequenced using an Illumina HiSeq 2000. TCR beta cDNA libraries were made by 5'RACE template switching that added a universal primer site and unique molecular identifiers. cDNA synthesis was primed from the TCR beta constant segment and was followed by two successive PCR amplification steps. On the study's bioinformatics: MIGEC was used to demultiplex reads and group reads by UMI, and MiTCR was used to assemble and quantify clonotypes. To exclude erroneous sequences, only TCR cDNA sequences supported by at least two reads were retained. The tcR package was used for downstream repertoire analysis, and clonotypes were matched between fractions using CDR3 nucleotide sequence together with V segment. VDJmatch was used to annotate antigen specificity against VDJdb, with one amino acid substitution in CDR3 permitted. TCRdb reprocessed the reads, so every CDR3 protein sequence counts as one entry and DNA is not shown. TCRdb assigned the V and J calls; the authors' analysis was not used. The sample's table lists a count of 250,000 to 300,000 distinct CDR3 sequences. Roughly 4.2% of the sample is in the top ten clones.

HCMV serostatus was determined by detecting HCMV-specific IgG in serum with a commercial ELISA kit. Ficoll density gradient centrifugation was used to isolate peripheral blood mononuclear cells from blood. Details on this clonotype: Its cognate antigen has yet to be identified.

Recombination connected TRBV20-1 to TRBJ2-4; TCRdb gives TRBD1 as the D gene, but with no DNA this cannot be confirmed. The specimen sequenced was blood T cells: a sorted CD56 or NKG2C T cell subset, CD4+ or CD8+ T cells, or bulk PBMC T cells (not recorded which). The TCR comes from a woman aged 18 to 75 in good health. The CDR3 amino acid sequence is: CSARDPLGGNIQYF.